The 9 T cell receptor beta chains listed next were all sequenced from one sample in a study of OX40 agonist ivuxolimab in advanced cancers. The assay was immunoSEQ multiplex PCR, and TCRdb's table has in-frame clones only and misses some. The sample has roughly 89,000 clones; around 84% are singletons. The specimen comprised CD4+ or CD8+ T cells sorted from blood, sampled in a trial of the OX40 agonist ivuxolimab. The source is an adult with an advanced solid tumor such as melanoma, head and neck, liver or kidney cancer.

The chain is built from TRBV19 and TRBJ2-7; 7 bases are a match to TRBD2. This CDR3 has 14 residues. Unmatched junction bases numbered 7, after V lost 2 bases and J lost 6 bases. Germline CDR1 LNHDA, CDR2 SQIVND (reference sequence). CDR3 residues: CASSIRASGGEQYF. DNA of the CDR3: TGTGCCAGTAGTATAAGGGCCTCGGGAGGCGAGCAGTACTTC.

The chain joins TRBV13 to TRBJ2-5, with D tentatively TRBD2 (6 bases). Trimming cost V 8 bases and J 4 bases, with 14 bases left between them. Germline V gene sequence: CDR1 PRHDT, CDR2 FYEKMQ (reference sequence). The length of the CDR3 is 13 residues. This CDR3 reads CASGTQGGETQYF. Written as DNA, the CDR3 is TGTGCCAGCGGTACCCAGGGAGGAGAGACCCAGTACTTC.

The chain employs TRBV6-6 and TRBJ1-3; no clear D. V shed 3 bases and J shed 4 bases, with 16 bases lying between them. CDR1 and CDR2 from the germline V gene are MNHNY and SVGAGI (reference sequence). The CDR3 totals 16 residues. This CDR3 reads CASSYLVRRRGNTIYF. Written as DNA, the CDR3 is TGTGCCAGCAGTTATTTGGTCCGGCGACGGGGAAACACCATATATTTT.

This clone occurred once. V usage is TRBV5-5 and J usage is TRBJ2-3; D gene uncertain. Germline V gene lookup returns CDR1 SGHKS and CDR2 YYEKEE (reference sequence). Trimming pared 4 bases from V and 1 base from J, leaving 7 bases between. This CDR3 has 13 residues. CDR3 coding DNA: TGTGCCAGCAGCCCCTTAGGCACAGATACGCAGTATTTT. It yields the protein CASSPLGTDTQYF.

DNA for the CDR3: TGTGCCAGCAGTTTAAACAGTCCGGCTGACCAGCATTTT. Its protein product is CASSLNSPADQHF. The chain carries TRBV28 and TRBJ1-5; no reliable D call. Trimming took off 2 bases at V and 12 bases at J, with 14 bases between the two ends. Germline CDR1 and CDR2: MDHEN and SYDVKM. CDR3 length: 13 residues.

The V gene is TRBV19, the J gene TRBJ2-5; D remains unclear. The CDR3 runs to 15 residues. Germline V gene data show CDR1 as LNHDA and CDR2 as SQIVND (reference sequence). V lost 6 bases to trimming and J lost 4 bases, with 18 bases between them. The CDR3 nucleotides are TGTGCCAGTAGCCCCCACAAGAGTACGGGAGAGACCCAGTACTTC. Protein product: CASSPHKSTGETQYF.

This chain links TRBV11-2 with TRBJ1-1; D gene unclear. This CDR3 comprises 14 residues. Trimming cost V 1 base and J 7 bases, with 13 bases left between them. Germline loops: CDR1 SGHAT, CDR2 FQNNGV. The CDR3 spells CASSLARGFGEAFF. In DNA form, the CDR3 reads TGTGCCAGCAGCTTAGCCCGAGGGTTCGGTGAAGCTTTCTTT.

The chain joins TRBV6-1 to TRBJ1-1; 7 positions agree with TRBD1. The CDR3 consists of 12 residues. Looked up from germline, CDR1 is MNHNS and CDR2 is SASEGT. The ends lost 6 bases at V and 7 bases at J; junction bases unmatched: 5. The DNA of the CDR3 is TGTGCCAGCAGGCGGACAGGTGATGAAGCTTTCTTT. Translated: CASRRTGDEAFF.

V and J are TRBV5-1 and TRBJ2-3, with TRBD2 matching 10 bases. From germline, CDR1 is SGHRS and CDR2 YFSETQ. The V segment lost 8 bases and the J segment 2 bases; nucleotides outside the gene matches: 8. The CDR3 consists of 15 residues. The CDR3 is CASQYLAGDTDTQYF. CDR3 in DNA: TGCGCCAGTCAGTATCTAGCGGGGGACACAGATACGCAGTATTTT.